What follows describes a single T cell receptor beta chain. Its antigen is currently unknown. These data are taken from a study of beta chain features in type 1 diabetes. Sequencing targeted expressed TCRB transcripts, as all isolated RNA had been reverse transcribed. Samples of naive, central memory and regulatory T cells yielded a mean of around 3.4 million reads. TCRdb keeps only in-frame clones here, not all; method: immunoSEQ multiplex PCR. This table has over 120,000 clones, less than 11% appearing once. Study observations and caveats: In the patient group, naive, central memory and Treg TCRB repertoires seemed more alike than in the healthy donor group. A pattern of fewer insertions and more deletions at VDJ junctions was seen in type 1 diabetes patients.

With 5 bases clipped from V and 4 bases from J, the junction kept 4 bases outside the gene matches. Germline V gene data show CDR1 as SGHTA and CDR2 as FQGNSA. This CDR3 comprises 14 residues. This sequence joins TRBV7-2 and TRBJ2-1, with 8 bases identical to TRBD2. This receptor was taken from a young man in good health. Source material: naive CD4+ T cells from blood. This CDR3 is CASSTSGVYNEQFF. CDR3 nucleotides: TGTGCCAGCAGCACTAGCGGCGTTTACAATGAGCAGTTCTTC.